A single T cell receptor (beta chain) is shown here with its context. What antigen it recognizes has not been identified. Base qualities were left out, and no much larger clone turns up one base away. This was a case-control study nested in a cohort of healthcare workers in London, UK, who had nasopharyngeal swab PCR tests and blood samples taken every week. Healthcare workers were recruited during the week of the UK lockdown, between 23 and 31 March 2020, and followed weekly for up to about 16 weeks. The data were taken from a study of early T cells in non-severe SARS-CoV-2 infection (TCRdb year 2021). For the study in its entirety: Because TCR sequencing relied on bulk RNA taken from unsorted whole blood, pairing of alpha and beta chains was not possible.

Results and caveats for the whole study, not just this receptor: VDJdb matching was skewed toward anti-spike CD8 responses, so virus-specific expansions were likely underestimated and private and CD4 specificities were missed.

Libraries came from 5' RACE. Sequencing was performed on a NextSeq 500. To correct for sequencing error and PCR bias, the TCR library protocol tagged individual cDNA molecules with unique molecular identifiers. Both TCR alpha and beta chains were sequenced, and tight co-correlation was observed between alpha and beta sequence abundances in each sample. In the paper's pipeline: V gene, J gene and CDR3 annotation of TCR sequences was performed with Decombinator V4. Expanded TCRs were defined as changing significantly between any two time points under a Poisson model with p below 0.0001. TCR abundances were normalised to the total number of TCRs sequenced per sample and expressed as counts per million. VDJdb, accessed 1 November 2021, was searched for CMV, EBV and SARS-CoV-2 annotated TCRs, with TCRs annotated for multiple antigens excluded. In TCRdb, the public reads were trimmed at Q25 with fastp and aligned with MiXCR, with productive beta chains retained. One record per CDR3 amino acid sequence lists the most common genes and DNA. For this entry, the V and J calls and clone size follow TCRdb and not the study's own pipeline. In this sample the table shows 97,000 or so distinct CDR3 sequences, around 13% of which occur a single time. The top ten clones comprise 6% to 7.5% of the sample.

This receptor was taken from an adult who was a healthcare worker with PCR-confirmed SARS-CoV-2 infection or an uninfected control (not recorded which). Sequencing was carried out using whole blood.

The encoded CDR3 is CAISPGLASEQYF. The bases are TGTGCCATCAGCCCGGGACTAGCCTCCGAGCAGTACTTC. Rearrangement joined TRBV10-3 to TRBJ2-7, with TRBD2 matching 9 junction bases. The CDR3 has 13 amino acids, counting the end cysteine and phenylalanine. This entry keeps only the CDR3 DNA: 39 bases, framed from base 1. The germline V gene specifies ENHRY as CDR1 and SYGVKD as CDR2. Germline trimming: 6 bases from V, 6 bases from J; junction bases outside gene matches: 6.